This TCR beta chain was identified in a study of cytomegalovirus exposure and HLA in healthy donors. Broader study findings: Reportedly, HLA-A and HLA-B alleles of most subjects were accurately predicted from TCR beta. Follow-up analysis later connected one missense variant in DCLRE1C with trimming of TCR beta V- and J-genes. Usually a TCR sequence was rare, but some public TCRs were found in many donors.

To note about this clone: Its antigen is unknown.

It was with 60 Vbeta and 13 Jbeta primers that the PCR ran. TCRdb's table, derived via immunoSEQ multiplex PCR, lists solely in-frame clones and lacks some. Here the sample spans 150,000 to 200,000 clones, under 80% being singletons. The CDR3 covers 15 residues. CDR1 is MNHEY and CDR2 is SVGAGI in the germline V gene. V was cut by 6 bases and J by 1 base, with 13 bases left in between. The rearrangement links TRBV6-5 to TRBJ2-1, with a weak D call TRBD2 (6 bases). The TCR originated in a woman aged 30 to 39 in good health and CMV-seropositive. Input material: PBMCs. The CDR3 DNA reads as TGTGCCAGCAGGCAGGGTGGGGGGTCCTACAATGAGCAGTTCTTC. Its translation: CASRQGGGSYNEQFF.